These 27 T cell receptor beta chains share one sample of origin, sequenced in a study of long-term antiretroviral therapy in people with HIV. The assay used was immunoSEQ (version v3.0), run at survey level. Sequenced by immunoSEQ multiplex PCR; TCRdb stores in-frame clones only, minus some. The sample lists 29,000 or so clones, 90% to 95% occurring once. Sequenced here: unsorted PBMCs, sampled just over 7.2 years after starting antiretroviral therapy. The receptor source for this set is a man aged 45 to 65 with HIV.

The count of this clone is one. The rearrangement uses TRBV7-2 and TRBJ1-2, with TRBD1 identical over 11 bases. The germline V gene has CDR1 SGHTA and CDR2 FQGNSA. CDR3 length: 15 amino acids. V trimming: 5 bases; J trimming: 5 bases; junction bases outside the gene matches: 7. CDR3 loop: CASSVGTGGLYGYTF. CDR3 DNA sequence: TGTGCCAGCAGCGTCGGGACAGGGGGTCTATATGGCTACACCTTC.

J is TRBJ2-3 and V is TRBV5-1; D is possibly TRBD2 (5 bases). CDR1 is SGHRS, CDR2 YFSETQ, per germline. The CDR3 is 13 amino acids. Trimming took off 2 bases at V and 3 bases at J, with 7 bases between the two ends. The CDR3 is CASSFSGTDTQYF. The CDR3 nucleotides are TGCGCCAGCAGCTTTTCGGGAACAGATACGCAGTATTTT. Looking up the rest from reference TRBV5-1 and TRBJ2-3 gives the full variable domain: KAGVTQTPRYLIKTRGQQVTLSCSPISGHRSVSWYQQTPGQGLQFLFEYFSETQRNKGNFPGRFSGRQFSNSRSEMNVSTLELGDSALYLCASSFSGTDTQYFGPGTRLTVL.

The CDR3 DNA reads TGTGCCAGCTCACACAGTCAAACTAACTATGGCTACACCTTC. It specifies CASSHSQTNYGYTF. The chain recombines TRBV18 with TRBJ1-2; no clear D gene. V was shortened by 4 bases and J by 0 bases, with 9 bases between the two germline ends. CDR3 size: 14 residues. From germline, CDR1 is KGHSH and CDR2 LQKENI.

The chain couples TRBV6-1 to TRBJ2-1; D not resolved. The germline V gene has CDR1 MNHNS and CDR2 SASEGT. Deletions cut 10 bases from V and 3 bases from J, with 10 bases between. The CDR3 runs 12 residues. CDR3 in DNA: TGTGCCATTAGGACGGACTACAATGAGCAGTTCTTC. Its protein is CAIRTDYNEQFF.

V and J are TRBV15 and TRBJ1-4; 11 bases align to TRBD1. From germline, CDR1 is LNHNV and CDR2 YYDKDF (reference sequence). V was clipped by 4 bases and J by 6 bases; unmatched bases: 7. The CDR3 length is 16 residues. As DNA, the CDR3 is TGTGCCACCAGCATTTGGAAGGGACAGGGGGATGAAAAACTGTTTTTT. Amino acid sequence: CATSIWKGQGDEKLFF.

The chain links TRBV19 to TRBJ2-7; D perhaps matches TRBD1 (6 bases). Germline V gives CDR1 LNHDA, CDR2 SQIVND (reference sequence). Trimming shortened V by 1 base and J by 3 bases, and 7 bases separated the two germline ends. The CDR3 spans 13 residues. CDR3 nucleotides: TGTGCCAGTAGTATAGGCAGGGGCTACGAGCAGTACTTC. It is translated as CASSIGRGYEQYF.

This chain connects TRBV30 to TRBJ2-7, with a possible D match to TRBD1 (5 bases). Per germline, CDR1 GTSNPN and CDR2 SVGIG (reference sequence). The CDR3 consists of 14 residues. Trimming took 0 bases from V and 2 from J, leaving 11 bases between them. CDR3 loop: CAWSVGAGPYEQYF. The CDR3 DNA follows: TGTGCCTGGAGTGTAGGGGCAGGGCCCTACGAGCAGTACTTC.

J is TRBJ2-1 and V is TRBV9; 15 bases are shared with TRBD2. Germline-derived CDR1 and CDR2 are SGDLS and YYNGEE. Germline trimming cut 0 bases from V and 5 bases from J; bases unmatched to any gene: 9. This CDR3 contains 19 residues. The CDR3 is CASSVAYRTSGGADNEQFF. DNA for the CDR3: TGTGCCAGCAGCGTAGCTTATCGGACTAGCGGGGGGGCCGACAATGAGCAGTTCTTC.

The chain joins TRBV4-3 to TRBJ1-6; D call uncertain. Looked up from germline, CDR1 is LGHNA and CDR2 is YSLEER. V lost 0 bases and J lost 0, with 9 bases in between. The CDR3 is 17 residues long. CDR3 in DNA: TGCGCCAGCAGCCAAGATGTCCACAGCTCCTATAATTCACCCCTCCACTTT. Translated, it gives CASSQDVHSSYNSPLHF.

The chain links TRBV9 to TRBJ2-3, with a tentative D call TRBD1 (5 bases). Germline lookup yields CDR1 SGDLS and CDR2 YYNGEE. CDR3 length equals 15 residues. V dropped 0 bases and J dropped 1 base, with 9 bases sitting between them. CDR3 DNA: TGTGCCAGCAGCGTAGGTGGGGCTGGCACAGATACGCAGTATTTT. This gives the protein CASSVGGAGTDTQYF.

There are a few counts of this clone. The rearrangement joins TRBV11-2 to TRBJ2-7; D is unclear. V shed 5 bases and J shed 1 base, with 9 bases lying between them. CDR3 size: 13 residues. Germline V CDR1 and CDR2: SGHAT, FQNNGV. CDR3 nucleotides: TGTGCCAGCAGCGTCTCCCCTTCCTACGAGCAGTACTTC. Amino acid sequence: CASSVSPSYEQYF.

This chain uses TRBV7-2 with TRBJ1-2, with D possibly TRBD1 on 5 matching bases. This CDR3 region has 14 residues. The germline V gene encodes CDR1 SGHTA and CDR2 FQGNSA. The V and J ends lost 1 base and 3 bases respectively, with 9 bases between them. CDR3 protein: CASSLVSRDYGYTF. The CDR3 DNA reads as TGTGCCAGCAGCTTAGTTAGCAGGGACTATGGCTACACCTTC.

The V and J genes are TRBV11-2 and TRBJ1-1; no clear D gene. CDR1 and CDR2 from the germline V gene are SGHAT and FQNNGV. This CDR3 has 14 amino acids. The V and J ends lost 7 bases and 2 bases respectively, with 14 bases between them. The CDR3 DNA follows: TGTGCCAGCACCAGCGGGAATCAAAACACTGAAGCTTTCTTT. Translation: CASTSGNQNTEAFF. The whole variable domain, filled in from reference TRBV11-2 and TRBJ1-1, reads EAGVAQSPRYKIIEKRQSVAFWCNPISGHATLYWYQQILGQGPKLLIQFQNNGVVDDSQLPKDRFSAERLKGVDSTLKIQPAKLEDSAVYLCASTSGNQNTEAFFGQGTRLTVV.

The V gene is TRBV30, the J gene TRBJ1-4; tentative D call: TRBD1 (6 bases). Germline lookup yields CDR1 GTSNPN and CDR2 SVGIG (reference sequence). The V gene lost 4 bases and the J gene lost 4 bases, with 10 bases spanning the gap. This CDR3 has 13 residues. The CDR3 DNA is TGTGCCTGGACTAGACAGGTTAATGAAAAACTGTTTTTT. This translates into CAWTRQVNEKLFF.

The rearrangement uses TRBV5-6 and TRBJ2-3; D ambiguous. The CDR3 sequence is 15 residues long. The germline V gene encodes CDR1 SGHDT and CDR2 YYEEEE. The V and J ends lost 0 bases and 0 bases respectively, with 8 bases between them. The CDR3 region is CASSLGALSTDTQYF. For the CDR3, the DNA is TGTGCCAGCAGCTTGGGGGCACTTAGCACAGATACGCAGTATTTT.

The chain carries TRBV7-6 and TRBJ2-3; 10 nucleotides match TRBD1. Unmatched junction bases numbered 6, after V lost 1 base and J lost 2 bases. The CDR3 is made up of 17 amino acids. Germline V gene data show CDR1 as SGHVS and CDR2 as FNYEAQ. CDR3 protein: CASSLGTDRGHTDTQYF. CDR3 DNA sequence: TGTGCCAGCAGCTTAGGGACAGACAGGGGGCACACAGATACGCAGTATTTT.

J is TRBJ1-3 and V is TRBV28; possibly TRBD1 for D (6 bases). V was pared by 6 bases and J by 4 bases, with 13 bases between. Germline CDR1 and CDR2: MDHEN and SYDVKM. This CDR3 has 14 amino acids. The DNA of the CDR3 is TGTGCCAGCAGCCGTCAGGGGCTCGGAAACACCATATATTTT. As protein: CASSRQGLGNTIYF.

This clone has only one observation. The chain combines TRBV4-2 with TRBJ2-3; 8 nucleotides line up with TRBD2. Germline values: CDR1 LGHNA, CDR2 YNFKEQ. V trimming: 1 base; J trimming: 1 base; junction bases outside the gene matches: 4. This CDR3 is 16 amino acids long. CDR3 coding DNA: TGTGCCAGCAGCCAAGTGACTAGCGCCGGCACAGATACGCAGTATTTT. Translation: CASSQVTSAGTDTQYF.

The rearrangement links TRBV5-1 to TRBJ1-1; D is unresolved. This CDR3 has 13 amino acids. Germline V gene data show CDR1 as SGHRS and CDR2 as YFSETQ. For the CDR3, the DNA is TGCGTCTCCCGGGAGGCGATGAACACTGAAGCTTTCTTT. Translation: CVSREAMNTEAFF.

V usage is TRBV10-2 and J usage is TRBJ2-2; no reliable D call. This CDR3 comprises 13 residues. Per the germline V gene, CDR1 is WSHSY and CDR2 is SAAADI. V was clipped by 5 bases and J by 4 bases, with 8 bases between them. CDR3 nucleotides: TGCGCCAGCAGTACCTCGGGCACCGGGGAGCTGTTTTTT. Residues: CASSTSGTGELFF.

The chain recombines TRBV6-1 with TRBJ1-1; D possibly corresponds to TRBD1 (5 bases). This CDR3 is built from 14 residues. Trimming stripped 8 bases from V and 1 base from J, with 14 bases between. Germline loops: CDR1 MNHNS, CDR2 SASEGT. The CDR3: CASARGLGNTEAFF. In DNA, the CDR3 is TGTGCCAGCGCCCGGGGGTTGGGGAACACTGAAGCTTTCTTT.

This rearrangement joins TRBV19 to TRBJ2-3; D is uncertain. CDR1 is LNHDA, CDR2 SQIVND, per germline (reference sequence). V lost 5 bases, J lost 3 bases, and 15 bases lay in between. The CDR3 runs 15 residues. The CDR3 spells CASSEAPFGTDTQYF. CDR3 DNA sequence: TGTGCCAGTAGTGAGGCCCCTTTCGGGACAGATACGCAGTATTTT.

The rearrangement uses TRBV14 and TRBJ2-1, with D perhaps matching TRBD2 (5 bases). Germline CDR1 is SGHDN and CDR2 is FVKESK. Trimming left V 1 base short and J 9 bases short, with 22 bases between. The CDR3 length is 17 residues. As DNA, the CDR3 is TGTGCCAGCAGCCAAGCCGGACTGAGGGTTGGTGCGAGTGAGCAGTTCTTC. This encodes CASSQAGLRVGASEQFF.

The chain combines TRBV5-1 with TRBJ2-2; D is unresolved. The germline V gene has CDR1 SGHRS and CDR2 YFSETQ. V was pared by 4 bases and J by 2 bases, with 9 bases between. The CDR3 loop spans 14 amino acids. In nucleotides, the CDR3 is TGCGCCAGCAGCCCCGACATAAACACCGGGGAGCTGTTTTTT. As protein: CASSPDINTGELFF.

The chain combines TRBV2 with TRBJ2-7; D unresolved. Trimming removed 2 bases from V and 3 bases from J, with 20 bases in between. This CDR3 contains 17 residues. Germline-derived CDR1 and CDR2 are SNHLY and FYNNEI. For the CDR3, the DNA is TGTGCCAGCAGTGAAAAGACCTCAACTCAAAGCTACTACGAGCAGTACTTC. Translating it yields CASSEKTSTQSYYEQYF.

This sequence joins TRBV7-9 and TRBJ2-7, with a tentative D call TRBD2 (5 bases). The length of the CDR3 is 15 residues. Trimming shortened V by 4 bases and J by 3 bases, and 16 bases separated the two germline ends. Germline assignment: CDR1 SEHNR and CDR2 FQNEAQ (reference sequence). The CDR3 DNA reads as TGTGCCAGCAGCTACGCCGGTGGCGCGGGCTACGAGCAGTACTTC. It encodes CASSYAGGAGYEQYF. Based on the CDR3 plus reference TRBV7-9 and TRBJ2-7, the full variable domain is DTGVSQNPRHKITKRGQNVTFRCDPISEHNRLYWYRQTLGQGPEFLTYFQNEAQLEKSRLLSDRFSAERPKGSFSTLEIQRTEQGDSAMYLCASSYAGGAGYEQYFGPGTRLTVT.

This clone was counted once. This sequence joins TRBV19 and TRBJ1-1, with TRBD1 as a possible D gene (5 bases). Trimming pared 9 bases from V and 5 bases from J, leaving 13 bases between. The germline V gene encodes CDR1 LNHDA and CDR2 SQIVND (reference sequence). The CDR3 sequence is 12 residues long. DNA for the CDR3: TGTGCCAGCCGCGGGGGGGGGACTGAAGCTTTCTTT. It is translated as CASRGGGTEAFF.